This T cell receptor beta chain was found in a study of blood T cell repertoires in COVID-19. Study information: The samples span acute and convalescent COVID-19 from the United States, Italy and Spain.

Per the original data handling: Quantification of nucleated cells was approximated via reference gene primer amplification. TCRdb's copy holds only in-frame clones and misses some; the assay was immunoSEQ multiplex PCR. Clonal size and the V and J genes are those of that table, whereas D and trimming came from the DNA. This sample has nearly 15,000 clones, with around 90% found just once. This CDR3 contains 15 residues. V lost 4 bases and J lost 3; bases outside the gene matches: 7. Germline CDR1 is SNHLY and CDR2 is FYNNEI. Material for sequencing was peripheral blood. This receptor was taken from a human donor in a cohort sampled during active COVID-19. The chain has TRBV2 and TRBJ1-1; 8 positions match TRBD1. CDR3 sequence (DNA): TGTGCCAGCAGTGGGACAGGGCGAGTAGACACTGAAGCTTTCTTT. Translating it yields CASSGTGRVDTEAFF.